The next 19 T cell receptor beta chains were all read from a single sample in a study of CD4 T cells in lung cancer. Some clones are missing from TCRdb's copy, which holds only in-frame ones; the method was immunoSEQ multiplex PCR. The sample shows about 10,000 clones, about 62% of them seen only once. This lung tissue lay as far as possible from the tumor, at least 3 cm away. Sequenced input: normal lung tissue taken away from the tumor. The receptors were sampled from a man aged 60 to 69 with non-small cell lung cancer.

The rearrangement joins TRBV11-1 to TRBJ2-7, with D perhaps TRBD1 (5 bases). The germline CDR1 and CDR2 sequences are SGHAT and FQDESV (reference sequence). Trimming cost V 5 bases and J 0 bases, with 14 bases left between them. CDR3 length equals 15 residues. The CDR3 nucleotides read TGTGCCAGCAGCGCGGACACCTCGAGCTCCTACGAGCAGTACTTC. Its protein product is CASSADTSSSYEQYF.

The CDR3 region is CASSYSIGGGNEQFF. CDR3 bases: TGTGCCAGCAGTTACTCGATAGGGGGGGGCAATGAGCAGTTCTTC. J is TRBJ2-1 and V is TRBV6-5, with TRBD2 as a possible D gene (7 bases). CDR1 is MNHEY and CDR2 is SVGAGI in the germline V gene. V shed 0 bases and J shed 6 bases, with 12 bases lying between them. This CDR3 is 15 amino acids long.

CDR3 coding DNA: TGTGCCAGCAGCCCCGCCGGGGTCTCGGTTGGGGAGCAGTACGTC. Amino acid sequence: CASSPAGVSVGEQYV. The V and J genes are TRBV5-5 and TRBJ2-7, with D perhaps TRBD2 (5 bases). Germline loops: CDR1 SGHKS, CDR2 YYEKEE (reference sequence). Trimming removed 4 bases at V and 7 bases at J, with 21 bases between. This CDR3 has 15 residues.

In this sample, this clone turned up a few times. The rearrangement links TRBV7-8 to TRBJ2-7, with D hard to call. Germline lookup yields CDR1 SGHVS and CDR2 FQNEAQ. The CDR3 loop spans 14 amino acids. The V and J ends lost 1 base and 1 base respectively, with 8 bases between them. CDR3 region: CASSLGGRSYEQYV. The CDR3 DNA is TGTGCCAGCAGCTTAGGCGGCCGATCCTACGAGCAGTACGTC.

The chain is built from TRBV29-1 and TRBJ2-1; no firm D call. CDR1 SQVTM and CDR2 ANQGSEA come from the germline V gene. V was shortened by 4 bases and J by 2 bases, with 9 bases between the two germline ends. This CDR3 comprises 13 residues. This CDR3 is CSVASSAYNEQFF. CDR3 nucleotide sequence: TGCAGCGTTGCCTCTTCGGCCTACAATGAGCAGTTCTTC.

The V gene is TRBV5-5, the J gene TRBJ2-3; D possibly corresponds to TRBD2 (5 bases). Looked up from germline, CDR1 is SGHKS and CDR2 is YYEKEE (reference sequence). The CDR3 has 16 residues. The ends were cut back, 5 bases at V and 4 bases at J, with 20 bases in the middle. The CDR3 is CASRPARARPADTQYF. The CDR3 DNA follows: TGTGCCAGCAGACCTGCGAGGGCTCGGCCCGCAGATACGCAGTATTTT.

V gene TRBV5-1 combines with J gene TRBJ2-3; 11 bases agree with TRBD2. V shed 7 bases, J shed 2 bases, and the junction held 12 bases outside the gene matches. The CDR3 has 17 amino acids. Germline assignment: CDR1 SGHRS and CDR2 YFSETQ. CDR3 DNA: TGCGCCAGCGGTCAGAGGACTAGCGGGCCCTCCACAGATACGCAGTATTTT. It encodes CASGQRTSGPSTDTQYF. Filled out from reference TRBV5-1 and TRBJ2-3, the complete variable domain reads KAGVTQTPRYLIKTRGQQVTLSCSPISGHRSVSWYQQTPGQGLQFLFEYFSETQRNKGNFPGRFSGRQFSNSRSEMNVSTLELGDSALYLCASGQRTSGPSTDTQYFGPGTRLTVL.

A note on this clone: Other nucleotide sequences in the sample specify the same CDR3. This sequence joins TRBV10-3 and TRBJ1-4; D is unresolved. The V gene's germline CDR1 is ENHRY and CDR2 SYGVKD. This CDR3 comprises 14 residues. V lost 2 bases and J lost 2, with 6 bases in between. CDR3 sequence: CAISERGTNEKLFF. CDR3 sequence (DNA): TGTGCCATCAGTGAGCGGGGTACTAATGAAAAACTGTTTTTT.

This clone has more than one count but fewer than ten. The CDR3: CASSQGSGAFF. In nucleotides, the CDR3 is TGTGCCAGCAGTCAGGGGAGTGGAGCTTTCTTT. The chain joins TRBV6-1 to TRBJ1-1; D possibly corresponds to TRBD1 (6 bases). V lost 5 bases to trimming and J lost 10 bases, with 11 bases between them. This CDR3 comprises 11 residues. Germline V CDR1 and CDR2: MNHNS, SASEGT.

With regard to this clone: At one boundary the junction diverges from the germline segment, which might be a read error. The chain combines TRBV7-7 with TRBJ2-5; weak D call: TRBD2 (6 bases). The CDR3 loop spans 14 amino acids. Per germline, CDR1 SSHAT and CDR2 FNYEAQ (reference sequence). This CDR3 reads CASSLGLKQETQYF. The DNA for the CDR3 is TGTGCTAGCAGCCTAGGACTAAAACAGGAGACCCAGTACTTC.

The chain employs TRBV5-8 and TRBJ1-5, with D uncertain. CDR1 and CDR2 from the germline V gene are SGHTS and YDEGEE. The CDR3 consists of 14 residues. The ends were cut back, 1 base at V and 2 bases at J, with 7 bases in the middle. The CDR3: CASSLKGGNQPQHF. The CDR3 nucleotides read TGTGCCAGCAGCTTGAAAGGAGGCAATCAGCCCCAGCATTTT. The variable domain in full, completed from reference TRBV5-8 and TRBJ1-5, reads EAGVTQSPTHLIKTRGQQATLRCSPISGHTSVYWYQQALGLGLQFLLWYDEGEERNRGNFPPRFSGRQFPNYSSELNVNALELEDSALYLCASSLKGGNQPQHFGDGTRLSIL.

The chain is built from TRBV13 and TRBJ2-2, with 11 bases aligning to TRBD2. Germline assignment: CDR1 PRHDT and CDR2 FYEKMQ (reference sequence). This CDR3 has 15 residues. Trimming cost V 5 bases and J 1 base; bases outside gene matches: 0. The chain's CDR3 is CASSLAGGNTGELFF. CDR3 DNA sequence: TGTGCCAGCAGCCTAGCGGGAGGGAACACCGGGGAGCTGTTTTTT. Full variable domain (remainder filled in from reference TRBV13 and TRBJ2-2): AAGVIQSPRHLIKEKRETATLKCYPIPRHDTVYWYQQGPGQDPQFLISFYEKMQSDKGSIPDRFSAQQFSDYHSELNMSSLELGDSALYFCASSLAGGNTGELFFGEGSRLTVL.

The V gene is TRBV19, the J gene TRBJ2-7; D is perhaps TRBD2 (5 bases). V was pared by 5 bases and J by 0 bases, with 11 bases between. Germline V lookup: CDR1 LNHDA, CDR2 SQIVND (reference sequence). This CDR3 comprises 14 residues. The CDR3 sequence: CASSRGTTSYEQYF. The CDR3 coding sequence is TGTGCCAGTAGTCGGGGAACTACCTCCTACGAGCAGTACTTC.

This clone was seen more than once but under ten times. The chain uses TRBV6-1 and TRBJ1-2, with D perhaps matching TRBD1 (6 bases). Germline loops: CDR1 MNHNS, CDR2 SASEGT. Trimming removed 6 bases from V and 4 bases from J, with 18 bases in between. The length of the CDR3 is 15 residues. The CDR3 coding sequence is TGTGCCAGCAGCACCGATCTTGACAGGTTCTATGGCTACACCTTC. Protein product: CASSTDLDRFYGYTF.

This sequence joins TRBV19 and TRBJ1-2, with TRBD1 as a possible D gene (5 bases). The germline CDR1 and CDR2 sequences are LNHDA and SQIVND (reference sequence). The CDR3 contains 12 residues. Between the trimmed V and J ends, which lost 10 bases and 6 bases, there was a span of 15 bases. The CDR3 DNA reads TGTGCCACAGTACGGGGGACCGATGGCTACACCTTC. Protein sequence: CATVRGTDGYTF.

CDR3 coding DNA: TGTGCCAGCAGTGAAATTGCTAGGGGCGAGCAGTACGTC. Translating it yields CASSEIARGEQYV. This rearrangement joins TRBV6-1 to TRBJ2-7; D possibly corresponds to TRBD1 (5 bases). Germline CDR1 reads MNHNS; CDR2 reads SASEGT. The V end was cut by 2 bases, the J end by 6 bases, with 11 bases between. This CDR3 has 13 residues.

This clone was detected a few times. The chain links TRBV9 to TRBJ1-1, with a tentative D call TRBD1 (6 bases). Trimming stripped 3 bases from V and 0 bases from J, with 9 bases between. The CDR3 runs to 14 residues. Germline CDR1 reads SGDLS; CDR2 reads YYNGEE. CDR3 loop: CASSAGDMNTEAFF. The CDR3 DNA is TGTGCCAGCAGCGCCGGGGACATGAACACTGAAGCTTTCTTT.

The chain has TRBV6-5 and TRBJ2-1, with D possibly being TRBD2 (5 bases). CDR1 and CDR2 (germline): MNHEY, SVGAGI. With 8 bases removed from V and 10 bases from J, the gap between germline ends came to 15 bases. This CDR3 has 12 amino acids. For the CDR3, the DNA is TGTGCCAGCGGTGGACTGGCCAGGGAGCAGTTCTTC. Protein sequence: CASGGLAREQFF.

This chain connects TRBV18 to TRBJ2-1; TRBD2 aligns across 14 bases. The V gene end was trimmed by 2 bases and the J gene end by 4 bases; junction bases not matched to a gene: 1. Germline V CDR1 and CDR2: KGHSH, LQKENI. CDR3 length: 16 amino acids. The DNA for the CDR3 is TGTGCCAGCTCACCAGGGACTAGCGGGAGTTACAATGAGCAGTTCTTC. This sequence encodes CASSPGTSGSYNEQFF.